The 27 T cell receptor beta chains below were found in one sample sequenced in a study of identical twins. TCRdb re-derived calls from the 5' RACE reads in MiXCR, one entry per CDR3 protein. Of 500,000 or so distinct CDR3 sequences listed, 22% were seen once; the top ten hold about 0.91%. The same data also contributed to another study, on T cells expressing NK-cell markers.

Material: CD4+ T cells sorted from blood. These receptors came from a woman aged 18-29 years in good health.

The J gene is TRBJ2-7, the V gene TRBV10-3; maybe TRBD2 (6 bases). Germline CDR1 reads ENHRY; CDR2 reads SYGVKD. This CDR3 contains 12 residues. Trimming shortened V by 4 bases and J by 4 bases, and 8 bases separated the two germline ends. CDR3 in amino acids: CAISAGVYEQYF. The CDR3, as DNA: TGTGCCATCAGTGCGGGAGTTTACGAGCAGTACTTC.

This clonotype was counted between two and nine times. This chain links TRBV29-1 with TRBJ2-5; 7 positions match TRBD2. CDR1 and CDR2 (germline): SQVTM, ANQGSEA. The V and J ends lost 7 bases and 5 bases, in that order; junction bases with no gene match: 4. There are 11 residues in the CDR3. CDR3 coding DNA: TGCAGCGGGGCGGGGGACGAGACCCAGTACTTC. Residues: CSGAGDETQYF.

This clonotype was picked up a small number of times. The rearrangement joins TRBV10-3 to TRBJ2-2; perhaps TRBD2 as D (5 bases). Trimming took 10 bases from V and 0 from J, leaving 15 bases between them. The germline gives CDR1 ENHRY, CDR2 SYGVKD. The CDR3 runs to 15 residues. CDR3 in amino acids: CASGGQVTNTGELFF. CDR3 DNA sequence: TGTGCCAGCGGAGGTCAGGTGACGAACACCGGGGAGCTGTTTTTT.

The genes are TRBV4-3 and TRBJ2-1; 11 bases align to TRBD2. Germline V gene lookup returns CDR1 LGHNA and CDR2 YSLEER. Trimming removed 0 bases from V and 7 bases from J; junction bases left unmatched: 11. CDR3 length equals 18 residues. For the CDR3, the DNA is TGCGCCAGCAGCCAAGAAGTTCAGACTAGCGGGGCTCGGAATGAGCAGTTCTTC. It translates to CASSQEVQTSGARNEQFF.

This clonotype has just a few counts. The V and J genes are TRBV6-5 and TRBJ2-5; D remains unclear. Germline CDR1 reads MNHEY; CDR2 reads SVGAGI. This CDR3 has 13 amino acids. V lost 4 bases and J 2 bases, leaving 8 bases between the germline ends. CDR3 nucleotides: TGTGCCAGCAGTTGGACGGGTCAAGAGACCCAGTACTTC. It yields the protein CASSWTGQETQYF.

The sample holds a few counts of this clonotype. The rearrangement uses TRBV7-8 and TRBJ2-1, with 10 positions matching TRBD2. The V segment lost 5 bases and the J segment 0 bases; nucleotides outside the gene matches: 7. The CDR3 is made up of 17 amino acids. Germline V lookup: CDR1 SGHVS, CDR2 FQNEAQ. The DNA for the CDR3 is TGTGCCAGCAGCCCCGTACTAGCGGGGAGCTCCTACAATGAGCAGTTCTTC. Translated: CASSPVLAGSSYNEQFF.

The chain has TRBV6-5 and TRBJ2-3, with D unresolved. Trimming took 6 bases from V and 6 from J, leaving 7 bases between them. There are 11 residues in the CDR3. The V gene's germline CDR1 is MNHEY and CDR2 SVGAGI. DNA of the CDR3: TGTGCCAGCAGGACCCGGGATACGCAGTATTTT. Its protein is CASRTRDTQYF.

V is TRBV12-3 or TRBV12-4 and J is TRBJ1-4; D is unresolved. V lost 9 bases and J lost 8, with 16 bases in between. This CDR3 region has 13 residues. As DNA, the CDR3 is TGTGCCAGTCGAATGCGCGCGGAAGAAAAACTGTTTTTT. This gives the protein CASRMRAEEKLFF.

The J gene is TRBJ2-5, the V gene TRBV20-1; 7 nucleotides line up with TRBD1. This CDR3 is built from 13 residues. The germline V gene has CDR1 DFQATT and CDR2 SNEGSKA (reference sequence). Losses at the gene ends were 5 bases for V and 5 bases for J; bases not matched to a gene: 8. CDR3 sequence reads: CSASRQGRETQYF. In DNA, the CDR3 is TGCAGTGCTTCTCGACAGGGCAGGGAGACCCAGTACTTC.

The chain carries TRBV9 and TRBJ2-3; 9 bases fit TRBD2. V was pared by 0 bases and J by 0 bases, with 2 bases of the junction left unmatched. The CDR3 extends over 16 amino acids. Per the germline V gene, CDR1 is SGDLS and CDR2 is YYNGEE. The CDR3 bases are TGTGCCAGCAGCGTAGGAAGCGGGAGGAGCACAGATACGCAGTATTTT. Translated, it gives CASSVGSGRSTDTQYF.

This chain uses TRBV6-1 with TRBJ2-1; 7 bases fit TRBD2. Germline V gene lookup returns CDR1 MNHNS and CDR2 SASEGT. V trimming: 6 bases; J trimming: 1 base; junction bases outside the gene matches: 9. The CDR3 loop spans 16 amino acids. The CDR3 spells CASSPWGGGSYNEQFF. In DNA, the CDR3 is TGTGCCAGCAGCCCCTGGGGCGGGGGATCCTACAATGAGCAGTTCTTC.

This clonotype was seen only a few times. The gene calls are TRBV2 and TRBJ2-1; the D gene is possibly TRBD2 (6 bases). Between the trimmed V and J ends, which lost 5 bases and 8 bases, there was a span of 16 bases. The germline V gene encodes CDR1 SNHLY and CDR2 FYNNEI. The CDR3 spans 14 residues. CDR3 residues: CASSLLASNHEQFF. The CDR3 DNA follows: TGTGCCAGCAGTTTACTAGCAAGTAATCATGAGCAGTTCTTC.

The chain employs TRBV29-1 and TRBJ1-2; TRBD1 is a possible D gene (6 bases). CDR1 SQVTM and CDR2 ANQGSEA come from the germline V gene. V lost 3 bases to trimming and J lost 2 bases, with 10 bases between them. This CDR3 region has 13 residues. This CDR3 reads CSVERGANYGYTF. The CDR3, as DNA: TGCAGCGTTGAGAGGGGGGCGAACTATGGCTACACCTTC.

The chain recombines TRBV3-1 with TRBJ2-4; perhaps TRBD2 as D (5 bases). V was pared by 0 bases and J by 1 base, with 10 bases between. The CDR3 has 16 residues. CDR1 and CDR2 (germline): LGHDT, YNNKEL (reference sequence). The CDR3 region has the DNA TGTGCCAGCAGCCAAGAATTCCGAGGGGCCAAAAACATTCAGTACTTC. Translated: CASSQEFRGAKNIQYF.

The CDR3 DNA is TGCAGTAAAAGGTGGGAGGGCCTACACGAGCAGTACTTC. Amino acid sequence: CSKRWEGLHEQYF. The chain carries TRBV20-1 and TRBJ2-7; 7 bases align to TRBD2. The germline gives CDR1 DFQATT, CDR2 SNEGSKA (reference sequence). Losses at the gene ends were 8 bases for V and 5 bases for J; bases not matched to a gene: 12. The CDR3 spans 13 residues.

Here the CDR3 DNA reads TGTGCCAGCAGTTTAGGACAGGGGGCCCTCGAGCAGTACTTC. Translated, it gives CASSLGQGALEQYF. V is TRBV27 and J is TRBJ2-7; the match to TRBD1 covers 11 bases. CDR1 is MNHEY and CDR2 is SMNVEV in the germline V gene (reference sequence). The ends lost 2 bases at V and 6 bases at J; junction bases unmatched: 3. The CDR3 runs to 14 residues.

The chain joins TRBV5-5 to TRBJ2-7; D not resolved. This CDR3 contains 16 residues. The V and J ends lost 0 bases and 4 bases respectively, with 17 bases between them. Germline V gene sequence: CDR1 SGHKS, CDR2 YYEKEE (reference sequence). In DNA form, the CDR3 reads TGTGCCAGCAGCTTGGGTTCAAGGGTATATTCGTACGAGCAGTACTTC. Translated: CASSLGSRVYSYEQYF.

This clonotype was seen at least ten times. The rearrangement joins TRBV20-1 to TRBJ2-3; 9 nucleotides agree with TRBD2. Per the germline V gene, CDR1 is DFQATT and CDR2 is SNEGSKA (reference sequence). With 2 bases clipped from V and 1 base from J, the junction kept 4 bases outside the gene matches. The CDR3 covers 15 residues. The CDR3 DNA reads TGCAGTGCTAGATCTAGCGGGGCCGGCACAGATACGCAGTATTTT. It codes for CSARSSGAGTDTQYF.

DNA for the CDR3: TGTGCCAGCAGCTTAGCGCGGAGCACCCAAAACATTCAGTACTTC. It is translated as CASSLARSTQNIQYF. This chain links TRBV7-9 with TRBJ2-4; D is unclear. CDR1 is SEHNR, CDR2 FQNEAQ, per germline (reference sequence). This CDR3 comprises 15 residues. The V gene lost 0 bases and the J gene lost 5 bases, with 11 bases spanning the gap.

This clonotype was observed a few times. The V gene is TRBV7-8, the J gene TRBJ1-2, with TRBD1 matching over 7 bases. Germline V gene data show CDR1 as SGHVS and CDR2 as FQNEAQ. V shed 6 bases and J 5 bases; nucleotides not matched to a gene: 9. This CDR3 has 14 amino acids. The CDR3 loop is CASSSGQSLYGYTF. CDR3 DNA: TGTGCCAGCAGTTCGGGACAGTCCCTTTATGGCTACACCTTC.

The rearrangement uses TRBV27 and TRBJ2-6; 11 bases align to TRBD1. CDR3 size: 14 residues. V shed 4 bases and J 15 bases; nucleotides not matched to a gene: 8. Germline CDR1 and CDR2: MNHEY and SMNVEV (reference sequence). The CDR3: CASSSWDRGKDLTF. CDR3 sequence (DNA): TGTGCCAGCAGTTCCTGGGACAGGGGGAAGGACCTGACTTTC.

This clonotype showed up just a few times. This CDR3 reads CASSLVMAGGYIQYF. The CDR3 DNA reads as TGTGCCAGCAGCTTAGTTATGGCAGGGGGATACATTCAGTACTTC. This chain joins TRBV11-2 and TRBJ2-4; 7 bases are a match to TRBD1. The CDR3 sequence is 15 residues long. The V and J ends lost 1 base and 8 bases, in that order; junction bases with no gene match: 8. Per germline, CDR1 SGHAT and CDR2 FQNNGV.

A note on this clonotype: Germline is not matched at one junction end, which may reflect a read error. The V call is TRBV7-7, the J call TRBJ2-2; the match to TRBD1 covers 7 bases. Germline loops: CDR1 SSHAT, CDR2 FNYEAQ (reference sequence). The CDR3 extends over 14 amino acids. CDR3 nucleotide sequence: TGTGCTAGCAGCCCCCAACAGGGGTCCGGGGAGCTGTTTTTT. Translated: CASSPQQGSGELFF.

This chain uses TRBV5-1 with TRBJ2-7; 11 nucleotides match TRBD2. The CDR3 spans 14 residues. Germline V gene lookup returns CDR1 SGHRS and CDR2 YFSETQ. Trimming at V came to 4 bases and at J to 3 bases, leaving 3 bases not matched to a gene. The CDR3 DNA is TGCGCCAGCAGCAGGACTAGCGGGTTCTACGAGCAGTACTTC. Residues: CASSRTSGFYEQYF.

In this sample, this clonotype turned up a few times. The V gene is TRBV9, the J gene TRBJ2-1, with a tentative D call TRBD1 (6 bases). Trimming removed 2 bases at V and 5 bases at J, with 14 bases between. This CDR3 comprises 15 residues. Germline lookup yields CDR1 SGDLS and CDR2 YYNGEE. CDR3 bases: TGTGCCAGCAGCGTGTCAGGGGCTGCCCACAATGAGCAGTTCTTC. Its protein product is CASSVSGAAHNEQFF.

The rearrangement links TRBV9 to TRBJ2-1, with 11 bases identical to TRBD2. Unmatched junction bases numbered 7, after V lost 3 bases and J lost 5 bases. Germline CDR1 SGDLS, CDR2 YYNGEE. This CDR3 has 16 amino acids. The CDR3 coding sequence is TGTGCCAGCAGCGCTTGGACTAGCGGGCCGAACAATGAGCAGTTCTTC. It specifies CASSAWTSGPNNEQFF.

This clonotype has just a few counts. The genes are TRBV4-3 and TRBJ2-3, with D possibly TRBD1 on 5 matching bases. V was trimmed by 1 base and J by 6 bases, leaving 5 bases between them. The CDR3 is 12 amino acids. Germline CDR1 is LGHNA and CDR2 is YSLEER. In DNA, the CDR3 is TGCGCCAGCAGCCAAGGACAGGATACGCAGTATTTT. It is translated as CASSQGQDTQYF.